This is a list of T cell receptor beta chains from one sample in a study of regulatory T cells in long-lasting Graves disease. TCRdb processed the multiplex PCR reads anew with MiXCR; each CDR3 protein has one entry. The sample lists around 460,000 distinct CDR3 sequences, under 25% occurring once. This sample comprised peripheral blood mononuclear cells (PBMCs), obtained when the disease was refractory, from a patient treated with antithyroid drugs. These receptor sequences come from a female donor with Graves disease. The CDR3 runs from the conserved cysteine through the conserved F or W. Each record gives: J gene, clone size, D gene, V gene, CDR3 DNA, CDR3 protein. The D gene is left open where the match is weak. Size tells how often a clone was seen (once, few, many) or the class of an expanded clone, and some rows leave it out.

>TRBJ2-7|few|TRBD1|TRBV30
TGTGCCTGGAGTGTACAGGACAGGGAAGGCGAGCAGTACTTC
CAWSVQDREGEQYF
>TRBJ2-2|few|NA|TRBV7-2
TGTGCCAGCAGGCAAACCGGGATCGCGAACACCGGGGAGCTGTTTTTT
CASRQTGIANTGELFF
>TRBJ2-7|few|NA|TRBV9
TGTGCCAGCAGCGTGGGTCCAGGGAGATACGAGCAGTACTTC
CASSVGPGRYEQYF
>TRBJ1-5|NA|NA|TRBV10-3
TGTGCCATCAGTGGACAGCTTAGCAATCAGCCCCAGCATTTT
CAISGQLSNQPQHF
>TRBJ1-2|many|NA|TRBV28
TGTGCCAGCAGTCGACGCCGGAACATGGGTGGCTACACCTTC
CASSRRRNMGGYTF
>TRBJ2-5|many|TRBD2|TRBV20-1
TGCAGTGCTAGAGATACTAGCGTAGAGACCCAGTACTTC
CSARDTSVETQYF
>TRBJ2-7|many|NA|TRBV7-2
TGTGCCAGCAGCTTATATGGGCGGGGCAGAGCCTACGAGCAGTACTTC
CASSLYGRGRAYEQYF
>TRBJ1-5|NA|NA|TRBV7-2
TGTGCCAGCAGCCCACCCACGGCCGGGATGGAGCCCCAGCAATTT
CASSPPTAGMEPQQF
>TRBJ2-5|NA|NA|TRBV5-1
TGCGCCAGCAGCTTGGCGGCAGGGGCCAATACAGAGACCCAGTACTTC
CASSLAAGANTETQYF
>TRBJ2-5|NA|TRBD2|TRBV4-1
TGCGCCAGCAGGTCGACTAGCGGGGGGCAAGAGACCCAGTACTTC
CASRSTSGGQETQYF
>TRBJ2-7|NA|TRBD1|TRBV27
TGTGCCAGCAGGGGCGGGACAGGGGGCTTCTACGAGCAGTACTTC
CASRGGTGGFYEQYF
>TRBJ2-2|few|NA|TRBV6-9
TGTGCCAGCAGTTACGGCTGGGAAAGCACCGGGGAGCTGTTTTTT
CASSYGWESTGELFF
>TRBJ1-5|many|NA|TRBV7-2
TGTGCCAGCAGCACTCGGATGGGTTTCCAGCCCCAGCATTTT
CASSTRMGFQPQHF
>TRBJ1-1|many|NA|TRBV24-1
TGTGCCGTACTTGAAGCTTTCTTT
CAVLEAFF
>TRBJ2-5|many|TRBD2|TRBV7-8
TGTGCCAGCAGCTTCCCGACTAGCCCCACCCAAGAGACCCAGTACTTC
CASSFPTSPTQETQYF
>TRBJ1-5|NA|TRBD1|TRBV19
TGTGCCAGCCAGGGACAGGGGGGTTTGGGGAGCAATCAGCCCCAGCATTTT
CASQGQGGLGSNQPQHF
>TRBJ1-2|many|TRBD1|TRBV20-1
TGCAGTGCCCAGGGGGGACAGGGGATCTATGGCTACACCTTC
CSAQGGQGIYGYTF
>TRBJ1-2|NA|NA|TRBV27
TGTGCCAGCAGTTTAGGGCGGGGACGGGCACCCTATGGCTACACCTTC
CASSLGRGRAPYGYTF
>TRBJ2-5|NA|TRBD2|TRBV4-1
TGCGCCAGCAGCCAAGGGGCTGAGACTAGCAGGGAGACCCAGTACTTC
CASSQGAETSRETQYF
>TRBJ2-5|many|NA|TRBV7-2
TGTGCCAGCAGCTTATTTATGGGTCCGGAGACCCAGTACTTC
CASSLFMGPETQYF
>TRBJ2-7|few|TRBD2|TRBV3-1
TGTGCCAGCAGACTTAGCGGGGGGGGCTCCGAGCAGTACTTC
CASRLSGGGSEQYF
>TRBJ1-1|few|NA|TRBV30
TGTGCCACCATGCGGCACACTGAAGCTTTCTTT
CATMRHTEAFF
>TRBJ2-7|NA|NA|TRBV20-1
TGCAGTGCTAGAGAATTCGGTTACGGAGACTACGAGCAGTACTTC
CSAREFGYGDYEQYF
>TRBJ1-3|few|NA|TRBV27
TGTGCCAGCGGATTTGGCCCAAACACCATATATTTT
CASGFGPNTIYF
>TRBJ2-3|few|NA|TRBV12-3/TRBV12-4
TGTGCCAGCAGTTTCGGCGAAAGCACAGATACGCAGTATTTT
CASSFGESTDTQYF
>TRBJ2-2|few|NA|TRBV29-1
TGCAGCGTTGGGCTGGAGGGGGGGTTAGGCACCGGGGAGCTGTTTTTT
CSVGLEGGLGTGELFF
>TRBJ2-7|NA|NA|TRBV7-9
TGTGCCAGCAGCTTCTCGCCGGGAGTACCCTACGAGCAGTACTTC
CASSFSPGVPYEQYF
>TRBJ1-1|few|NA|TRBV29-1
TGCAGCGCTCAGACCCCGAACACTGAAGCTTTCTTT
CSAQTPNTEAFF
>TRBJ2-3|NA|NA|TRBV7-2
TGTGCCAGCAGCCCCCTGGGGGCAGATATGCAGTATTTT
CASSPLGADMQYF
>TRBJ1-4|few|NA|TRBV7-8
TGTGCCAGCAGCCCATCGTCTGAAAAACTGTTTTTT
CASSPSSEKLFF
>TRBJ1-1|NA|TRBD1|TRBV10-3
TGTGCCATCAGTCCCCTTGAGACAGGGGAGGCTTTCTTT
CAISPLETGEAFF
>TRBJ1-5|many|NA|TRBV7-8
TGTGCCAGCAGCTTACTACAGGGATATAGCAATCAGCCCCAGCATTTT
CASSLLQGYSNQPQHF
>TRBJ2-7|many|NA|TRBV7-2
TGTGCCAGCAGCTTAGTCTCGGCAGTCACGGCCTACGAGCAGTACTTC
CASSLVSAVTAYEQYF
>TRBJ2-7|few|TRBD2|TRBV6-1
TGTGCCAGCAGTCCCCTCGGGGCTAGCGGGGGAGTCTACGAGCAGTACTTC
CASSPLGASGGVYEQYF
>TRBJ2-7|many|NA|TRBV7-2
TGTGCCAGCAAGCGGCCGGGACACCGACCCTACGAGCAGTACTTC
CASKRPGHRPYEQYF
>TRBJ1-4|NA|NA|TRBV9
TGTGCCAGCAGCCGGGCCTTGGGTGAACTGTTTTTT
CASSRALGELFF
>TRBJ2-6|NA|NA|TRBV19
TGTGCCAGTAGTATAGACTCCAGGGAATCTGGGGCCAACGTCCTGACTTTC
CASSIDSRESGANVLTF
>TRBJ2-7|many|TRBD1|TRBV6-1
TGTGCCAGCAGGTATAACACAGGGGCCCACGAGCAGTACTTC
CASRYNTGAHEQYF
>TRBJ1-5|many|NA|TRBV6-1
TGTGCCAGCAGACCAGGGGATCGCAATCAGCCCCAGCATTTT
CASRPGDRNQPQHF
>TRBJ1-5|NA|NA|TRBV19
TGTGCCAGTAGTCCCAACCGGGTCAATCAGCCCCAGCATTTT
CASSPNRVNQPQHF
>TRBJ1-1|many|NA|TRBV28
TGTGCCAGCAGTCTATCGGGGAGGCCTGATGAAGCTTTCTTT
CASSLSGRPDEAFF
>TRBJ2-7|few|TRBD2|TRBV7-2
TGTGCCAGCAGCTCGGGAGGGAAATCCTACGAGCAGTACTTC
CASSSGGKSYEQYF
>TRBJ1-3|NA|NA|TRBV9
TGTGCCAGCAGCGTGTCCGGCGCGGATGACTCCATATATTTT
CASSVSGADDSIYF
>TRBJ2-7|NA|TRBD2|TRBV4-3
TGCGCCAGCAGCCCTAGCGGGGTCAGCTCCTACGAGCAGTACTTC
CASSPSGVSSYEQYF
>TRBJ1-4|many|NA|TRBV24-1
TGTGCCACCAGTGAATCAAGTGCGGCAACTAATGAAAAACTGTTTTTT
CATSESSAATNEKLFF
>TRBJ2-7|few|NA|TRBV2
TGTGCCAGCAGCCCGAGGGGGATCTCCATGGGATACGAGCAGTACTTC
CASSPRGISMGYEQYF
>TRBJ2-1|NA|TRBD2|TRBV7-9
TGTGCCAGCAGCTCGAGTGGGGGGGTCAATCACAATGAGCAGTTCTTC
CASSSSGGVNHNEQFF
>TRBJ1-5|many|NA|TRBV6-5
TGTGCCAGCAGTTACCGCCAGGGTAGGCAGCCCCAGCATTTT
CASSYRQGRQPQHF
>TRBJ2-7|many|TRBD2|TRBV7-2
TGTGCCAGCAGCTTAGCAGCGGGAGCGAACGAGCAGTACTTC
CASSLAAGANEQYF
>TRBJ1-1|few|NA|TRBV9
TGTGCCAGCAGCGCTAGTTGGAACACTGAAGCTTTCTTT
CASSASWNTEAFF
>TRBJ2-2|many|TRBD1|TRBV28
TGTGCCAGCACCCTCTCAGGGGGCAGGGAGCTGTTTTTT
CASTLSGGRELFF
>TRBJ1-5|many|NA|TRBV3-1
TGTGCCAGCAGCCCCATGGTTGGACTGCCCCAGCATTTT
CASSPMVGLPQHF
>TRBJ1-1|many|NA|TRBV28
TGTGCCAGCAGTTCTGAGCAGCCTAATGAAGCTTTCTTT
CASSSEQPNEAFF